The clone carrying this T cell receptor beta chain occurred many times. TCRdb reprocessed the RT-PCR reads with MiXCR, giving one entry per CDR3 protein. The data show 550,000 to 650,000 distinct CDR3 sequences, 10% to 15% seen once. This sample was taken from a study of response to subunit inactivated influenza vaccine. The CDR3 totals 14 residues. Germline assignment: CDR1 MNHEY and CDR2 SVGEGT. Trimming pared 1 base from V and 7 bases from J, leaving 11 bases between. The TCR sequence derives from a man between 45 and 60 years old who received an inactivated influenza vaccine. The chain combines TRBV6-2 or TRBV6-3 with TRBJ2-1; TRBD1 is a possible D gene (5 bases). The source was PBMCs from blood, collected on the day of vaccination. The CDR3 nucleotides are TGTGCCAGCAGTTACTACAGGATCATGAATGAGCAGTTCTTC. It codes for CASSYYRIMNEQFF.